This T cell receptor beta chain was found in a study of T cells after yellow fever vaccination. Whole-study findings and limits: The bulk population could contribute abundant contaminating clonotypes to FACS-sorted repertoires.

Conversion of TCR transcripts into cDNA relied on 5'RACE template switching, which added a universal primer site and UMIs. TCRdb re-derived calls from the 5' RACE reads in MiXCR, one entry per CDR3 protein. The data show over 65,000 distinct CDR3 sequences, roughly 14% seen once. The CDR3 totals 13 residues. Trimming pared 6 bases from V and 7 bases from J, leaving 16 bases between. The sequencing used CD8+ T cells not binding an NS4B(214-222) dextramer, sorted from PBMCs, collected less than 25 days after the first yellow fever vaccination. The TCR sequence derives from a man between 18 and 35 years old who received the YFV17D yellow fever vaccine. The chain recombines TRBV12-3 or TRBV12-4 with TRBJ2-7; D possibly corresponds to TRBD2 (5 bases). The CDR3 nucleotides read TGTGCCAGCAGCCCCGAGGGATGGGGAGAGCAGTACTTC. Translating it yields CASSPEGWGEQYF.